The clone carrying this T cell receptor (delta chain) rates as medium-sized. This CDR3 is also generated by other DNA sequences in the sample. TCRdb re-called the multiplex PCR reads through CATT. The profile shows about 57,000 delta-chain clones, approximately 1.5% of them singletons. The sample is drawn from a study of γδ T cells in repeated Plasmodium falciparum infection. Study-level information: Malian samples came from no-transmission periods or across acute febrile malaria episodes.

Gammadelta T cells were flow-sorted from PBMC into Vgamma9/Vdelta2+ and Vdelta2-negative populations for bulk analysis. Germline values: CDR1 TSWWSYY, CDR2 QGS. V trimming: 2 bases; J trimming: 1 base; junction bases outside the gene matches: 10. The CDR3 extends over 19 amino acids. The sample comprised gamma-delta T cells from blood. This TCR was sampled from a pool of human donors (malaria-infected and uninfected, not separated). V gene TRDV1 combines with J gene TRDJ1; TRDD3 aligns across 13 bases. The CDR3 sequence is CALGETRNWGIRGTDKLIF. In nucleotides, the CDR3 is TGTGCTCTTGGGGAAACCCGAAACTGGGGGATACGCGGCACCGATAAACTCATCTTT.